This T cell receptor beta chain is drawn from a study of regulatory T cells in long-lasting Graves disease. Overall study: Graves' cases, newly diagnosed, had used antithyroid drugs under 3 months.

The CDR3 has 15 amino acids. V lost 1 base to trimming and J lost 0 bases, with 7 bases between them. In germline, CDR1 is LGHNA, CDR2 YSLEER. Documented time point: newly diagnosed GD, antithyroid drugs for less than 3 months. Making the TCR library involved RNA that had been extracted from PBMCs. In building TCR beta libraries, iRepertoire HTBI primers were used together with Arm-PCR of CDR3 regions. Using its own MiXCR run on the multiplex PCR reads, TCRdb lists one record per CDR3 protein. The sample has roughly 520,000 distinct CDR3 sequences, around 12% seen once. These data are also associated with another study on T cells in Graves' hyperthyroidism and ophthalmopathy.

The material was peripheral blood mononuclear cells (PBMCs), obtained at new diagnosis, from a patient treated with antithyroid drugs. The chain recombines TRBV4-3 with TRBJ1-3; D is possibly TRBD1 (5 bases). The clonotype comes from a woman aged 25 to 39 with Graves disease. CDR3 DNA: TGCGCCAGCAGCCAAGCAGGGAACTCTGGAAACACCATATATTTT. As protein: CASSQAGNSGNTIYF.